One and the same sample provided the 19 T cell receptor beta chains below, sequenced in a study of metastatic and nonmetastatic thyroid tumors. Not a single patient had been given any form of treatment at any point before undergoing thyroid surgery. TCRdb re-called the PCR reads with MiXCR. The sample includes about 20,000 clones, roughly a sixth of them seen just once. The sequencing input was blood. All receptors come from a female donor with papillary thyroid cancer or a benign thyroid nodule (not recorded which). Some clones in this sample may be carry-over from other donors' samples.

The table lists this clone with many counts. This rearrangement joins TRBV5-1 to TRBJ2-3; TRBD2 matches at 11 bases. Germline CDR1 SGHRS, CDR2 YFSETQ. J lost 4 bases, V lost 3 bases, and 7 bases had no gene match. The CDR3 covers 16 residues. The CDR3: CASSSSGRHSADTQYF. The CDR3 nucleotides are TGCGCCAGCAGCTCTAGCGGGAGGCATAGCGCAGATACGCAGTATTTT.

The V and J genes are TRBV18 and TRBJ1-6; TRBD1 matches at 7 bases. Looked up from germline, CDR1 is KGHSH and CDR2 is LQKENI. CDR3 length: 16 amino acids. The junction had 8 bases not matched to a gene; V was cut back by 4 bases and J by 5 bases. CDR3 protein: CASSRRQGTDNSPLHF. Here the CDR3 DNA reads TGTGCCAGCTCACGCAGACAGGGCACCGATAATTCACCCCTCCACTTT.

At least ten counts were recorded for this clone. V and J are TRBV7-9 and TRBJ2-2, with TRBD2 matching over 8 bases. J gave up 4 bases and V 5 bases, and 3 bases lay outside the gene matches. CDR1 and CDR2 from the germline V gene are SEHNR and FQNEAQ (reference sequence). The CDR3 has 14 residues. CDR3 coding DNA: TGTGCCAGCAGCCCCGGGACTAGCACCGGGGAGCTGTTTTTT. Translating gives CASSPGTSTGELFF. The full variable domain, its missing parts supplied by reference TRBV7-9 and TRBJ2-2, is DTGVSQNPRHKITKRGQNVTFRCDPISEHNRLYWYRQTLGQGPEFLTYFQNEAQLEKSRLLSDRFSAERPKGSFSTLEIQRTEQGDSAMYLCASSPGTSTGELFFGEGSRLTVL.

This clone was found many times. The CDR3, as DNA: TGTGCCAGCAGCCGCGGGACAGCCTACGAGCAGTACTTC. Amino acid sequence: CASSRGTAYEQYF. The chain recombines TRBV5-6 with TRBJ2-7; weak D call: TRBD1 (7 bases). This CDR3 is built from 13 residues. Per germline, CDR1 SGHDT and CDR2 YYEEEE. Trimming took off 4 bases at V and 2 bases at J, with 10 bases between the two ends.

This clone occurred many times. The chain has TRBV20-1 and TRBJ2-7; the D gene could be TRBD1 or TRBD2 (5 bases each). Trimming removed 5 bases from V and 0 bases from J, with 14 bases in between. Germline-derived CDR1 and CDR2 are DFQATT and SNEGSKA (reference sequence). The CDR3 extends over 14 amino acids. DNA of the CDR3: TGCAGTGCTGACTCAGGGACCAGCTCCTACGAGCAGTACTTC. It encodes CSADSGTSSYEQYF.

This clone was picked up many times. The V gene is TRBV5-1, the J gene TRBJ2-5, with 9 nucleotides matching TRBD1. This CDR3 contains 15 residues. V shed 7 bases and J 5 bases; nucleotides not matched to a gene: 12. Germline assignment: CDR1 SGHRS and CDR2 YFSETQ. The DNA for the CDR3 is TGCGCCAGCGGGGATCCACAGGGGGCAGTTGAGACCCAGTACTTC. It codes for CASGDPQGAVETQYF.

Turning to this clone: A read error may be the cause here, since a much bigger clone is one base away. The CDR3, as DNA: TGTGCCAGCAGCGTAGCTGCGGCCCGGGGGATTACGCAGTATTTT. It yields the protein CASSVAAARGITQYF. The genes are TRBV9 and TRBJ2-3; TRBD2 is a possible D gene (6 bases). Trimming cost V 0 bases and J 8 bases, with 16 bases left between them. Germline V gene sequence: CDR1 SGDLS, CDR2 YYNGEE. The CDR3 runs to 15 residues.

This clone was picked up many times. CDR3 bases: TGTGCCAGCAGCGTAGAGACAGTTAGCACAGATACGCAGTATTTT. Translation: CASSVETVSTDTQYF. J is TRBJ2-3 and V is TRBV9; a possible D gene is TRBD1 (5 bases). CDR1 and CDR2 (germline): SGDLS, YYNGEE. The CDR3 extends over 15 amino acids. Trimming took 0 bases from V and 0 from J, leaving 8 bases between them. Full variable domain (missing parts from reference TRBV9 and TRBJ2-3): DSGVTQTPKHLITATGQRVTLRCSPRSGDLSVYWYQQSLDQGLQFLIQYYNGEERAKGNILERFSAQQFPDLHSELNLSSLELGDSALYFCASSVETVSTDTQYFGPGTRLTVL.

This clone was observed at least ten times. The rearrangement links TRBV10-3 to TRBJ2-7; TRBD2 might be the D (8 bases). The germline V gene has CDR1 ENHRY and CDR2 SYGVKD. V dropped 6 bases and J dropped 4 bases, with 22 bases sitting between them. The CDR3 is 16 residues long. The CDR3 region has the DNA TGTGCCATCAGCGGCGGGGGGCAGGGGGACAAGTACGAGCAGTACTTC. It codes for CAISGGGQGDKYEQYF.

At least ten counts were recorded for this clone. The chain recombines TRBV13 with TRBJ2-3, with 9 bases aligning to TRBD2. Germline V gene lookup returns CDR1 PRHDT and CDR2 FYEKMQ (reference sequence). J gave up 6 bases and V 4 bases, and 11 bases lay outside the gene matches. The CDR3 has 16 residues. CDR3 region: CASSWSWAGGHDTQYF. The CDR3 DNA is TGTGCCAGCAGCTGGTCTTGGGCGGGAGGGCATGATACGCAGTATTTT.

This clone was recorded at least ten times. This chain uses TRBV27 with TRBJ2-2; 7 nucleotides align to TRBD2. The CDR3 runs to 16 residues. Per the germline V gene, CDR1 is MNHEY and CDR2 is SMNVEV (reference sequence). The J segment lost 4 bases and the V segment lost 3 bases, leaving 8 bases of the junction unmatched. CDR3 in amino acids: CASSLGLNSVTGELFF. Written as DNA, the CDR3 is TGTGCCAGCAGTTTGGGACTAAACTCGGTCACCGGGGAGCTGTTTTTT.

The table lists this clone with many counts. The chain uses TRBV10-3 and TRBJ1-2, with 8 bases lining up with TRBD1. Germline V lookup: CDR1 ENHRY, CDR2 SYGVKD. V shed 6 bases, J shed 4 bases, and the junction held 10 bases outside the gene matches. CDR3 size: 15 residues. CDR3 sequence: CAIRNQGAGSYGYTF. DNA for the CDR3: TGTGCCATCAGAAACCAGGGGGCTGGGAGCTATGGCTACACCTTC.

This clone was seen ten or more times. This chain uses TRBV9 with TRBJ2-3; D not certain. There are 13 residues in the CDR3. Germline values: CDR1 SGDLS, CDR2 YYNGEE. The ends were cut back, 4 bases at V and 0 bases at J, with 6 bases in the middle. The chain's CDR3 is CASSLTSTDTQYF. As DNA, the CDR3 is TGTGCCAGCAGCCTGACTAGCACAGATACGCAGTATTTT.

There are a few counts of this clone. DNA for the CDR3: TGTGCCAGCAGTGAACGAGAAGGGAGTTATGGCTACACCTTC. Protein product: CASSEREGSYGYTF. The rearrangement uses TRBV6-1 and TRBJ1-2, with unresolved D. The germline gives CDR1 MNHNS, CDR2 SASEGT. The CDR3 totals 14 residues. The V and J ends lost 2 bases and 5 bases respectively, with 12 bases between them.

This chain connects TRBV6-1 to TRBJ1-1; D uncertain. With 0 bases removed from V and 4 bases from J, the gap between germline ends came to 9 bases. The CDR3 contains 14 residues. Germline V gene data show CDR1 as MNHNS and CDR2 as SASEGT. For the CDR3, the DNA is TGTGCCAGCAGTGAAGCGGAGGAGGGCACTGAAGCTTTCTTT. This encodes CASSEAEEGTEAFF.

This clone came up a few times. The J gene is TRBJ1-1, the V gene TRBV6-5; a weak D match, TRBD1 (5 bases). Germline loops: CDR1 MNHEY, CDR2 SVGAGI. The CDR3 spans 14 residues. Deletions cut 0 bases from V and 5 bases from J, with 10 bases between. In DNA, the CDR3 is TGTGCCAGCAGTTACTCGACTGGGGGGACTGAAGCTTTCTTT. This translates into CASSYSTGGTEAFF.

This clone was recorded many times. The chain has TRBV19 and TRBJ2-1; D is perhaps TRBD2 (7 bases). CDR3 length: 15 amino acids. Germline V gene sequence: CDR1 LNHDA, CDR2 SQIVND (reference sequence). Deletions cut 2 bases from V and 5 bases from J, with 13 bases between. The CDR3 nucleotides read TGTGCCAGTAGTATAAGTGCGGGGGCCCACAATGAGCAGTTCTTC. Translation gives CASSISAGAHNEQFF.

This clone was seen at least ten times. This chain uses TRBV19 with TRBJ2-2, with 12 bases fitting TRBD2. Germline V gene data show CDR1 as LNHDA and CDR2 as SQIVND (reference sequence). This CDR3 is 17 amino acids long. J lost 6 bases, V lost 7 bases, and 12 bases had no gene match. The CDR3 DNA reads as TGTGCCAGTATGCCCCTCTCTAGCGGGAGGGGGGCCGGGGAGCTGTTTTTT. Protein product: CASMPLSSGRGAGELFF.

This clone showed up many times. The gene calls are TRBV20-1 and TRBJ2-3; the D is unclear. CDR3 size: 13 residues. From germline, CDR1 is DFQATT and CDR2 SNEGSKA (reference sequence). V was shortened by 3 bases and J by 2 bases, with 9 bases between the two germline ends. CDR3 nucleotides: TGCAGTGCTAGTAACGGACCCACAGATACGCAGTATTTT. Translating gives CSASNGPTDTQYF.